This entry is about one TCR beta chain. Under the authors' procedure: Estimation of nucleated cell counts relied on the amplification of reference gene primers. Profiled with immunoSEQ multiplex PCR; TCRdb holds only in-frame clones, not every one. The D gene and trimming were derived from the DNA, and the V and J assignments and clone size from that table. Of approximately 250,000 clones in the sample, just under 85% are singletons; the top ten hold more than 6%. The source of the sample is a study of blood T cell repertoires in COVID-19. Study-level background: Samples of COVID-19 (acute and convalescent) were obtained from the United States, Italy and Spain. Sources were T cells, B-cell-depleted T cells, or PBMCs; the material itself was cDNA or gDNA.

V lost 4 bases to trimming and J lost 4 bases; unmatched junction nucleotides: 10. The CDR3 runs to 16 residues. The sequencing input was peripheral blood. The source is an older woman with active or convalescent COVID-19. The chain recombines TRBV5-3 with TRBJ2-1; TRBD1 aligns across 8 bases. TRBV5-3 is classed as an ORF, of uncertain function. This chain's CDR3 is CARSTGQVKIYNEQFF. For the CDR3, the DNA is TGTGCCAGAAGCACGGGACAGGTCAAGATTTACAATGAGCAGTTCTTC.